This is a list of T cell receptor beta chains from one sample in a study of blood T cell repertoires in COVID-19. Measured with immunoSEQ multiplex PCR; TCRdb has only the in-frame clones, and not every one. This table holds about 64,000 clones, 80% to 90% found once. Sequencing input: peripheral blood. These TCRs come from a man aged 40-55 years with acute or convalescent COVID-19. Both conserved end residues are trimmed from each CDR3. Fields, in order: J gene, V gene, clone size, CDR3 protein. Only some rows state a clone size, as once, few, many or a class for expanded clones.

J gene: TRBJ1-2
V gene: TRBV21-1
clone size: once
CDR3 protein: ASSKYGTGDRVNYGYT

J gene: TRBJ2-2
V gene: TRBV11-1
clone size: .
CDR3 protein: ASSLLARWTGELF

J gene: TRBJ1-1
V gene: TRBV6-6
clone size: .
CDR3 protein: ASSSTTRRNTEAF

J gene: TRBJ1-4
V gene: TRBV10-3
clone size: .
CDR3 protein: AISEGGVNEKLF

J gene: TRBJ1-1
V gene: TRBV4-1
clone size: .
CDR3 protein: ASSPRGGQGKLGYTEAF

J gene: TRBJ2-7
V gene: TRBV29-1
clone size: .
CDR3 protein: SVGYPGGARIYEQY

J gene: TRBJ2-2
V gene: TRBV27
clone size: once
CDR3 protein: ASSLSRSGELF

J gene: TRBJ2-7
V gene: TRBV2
clone size: few
CDR3 protein: ASSVTAYEQY

J gene: TRBJ1-2
V gene: TRBV25-1
clone size: .
CDR3 protein: ASSEGGTEKGYT

J gene: TRBJ2-7
V gene: TRBV29-1
clone size: .
CDR3 protein: SVRRGNRQGLTYEQY

J gene: TRBJ2-5
V gene: TRBV6-6
clone size: .
CDR3 protein: ASSYLTGGETQY

J gene: TRBJ1-2
V gene: TRBV5-1
clone size: .
CDR3 protein: ASSLEVGLDGYT

J gene: TRBJ2-3
V gene: TRBV7-7
clone size: .
CDR3 protein: ASSSDRADTQY

J gene: TRBJ1-1
V gene: TRBV5-1
clone size: once
CDR3 protein: ASSLGRAWGSEAF

J gene: TRBJ2-5
V gene: TRBV4-1
clone size: .
CDR3 protein: ASSHSGGETQY

J gene: TRBJ1-3
V gene: TRBV30
clone size: once
CDR3 protein: AWSSRRSSGNTIY

J gene: TRBJ1-1
V gene: TRBV19
clone size: .
CDR3 protein: ASSMSGQNTEAF

J gene: TRBJ1-6
V gene: TRBV5-4
clone size: .
CDR3 protein: ASSPPDRGISPLH

J gene: TRBJ1-2
V gene: TRBV19
clone size: once
CDR3 protein: ASSREGQGTYGYT

J gene: TRBJ2-5
V gene: TRBV15
clone size: once
CDR3 protein: ATSRERQGVRETQY

J gene: TRBJ2-5
V gene: TRBV6-5
clone size: .
CDR3 protein: ASSYGGVETQY

J gene: TRBJ1-1
V gene: TRBV5-1
clone size: .
CDR3 protein: ASSLEGGKREAF

J gene: TRBJ1-4
V gene: TRBV25-1
clone size: .
CDR3 protein: ASSGPGLKEKLF

J gene: TRBJ1-2
V gene: TRBV2
clone size: .
CDR3 protein: ASSGQGRSGYT

J gene: TRBJ1-2
V gene: TRBV5-5
clone size: once
CDR3 protein: ASGRNRGDTNYGYT

J gene: TRBJ1-1
V gene: TRBV5-1
clone size: once
CDR3 protein: ASSFGEGNTEAF

J gene: TRBJ1-6
V gene: TRBV25-1
clone size: .
CDR3 protein: ASSGSYNSPLH